The 3 T cell receptor beta chains in this list originate from one sample, sequenced in a study of T cell clonality in common variable immunodeficiency. General study results and limits: Reportedly, TCR beta sequences from common variable immunodeficiency showed fewer deletions and N-nucleotide insertions.

Only in-frame clones appear in the TCRdb table, and some are missing; sequencing was by immunoSEQ multiplex PCR. The sample yields some 14,000 clones, without any singletons. No antigen has been assigned to these receptors. The specimen sequenced was peripheral blood mononuclear cells. The receptor set was obtained from a human donor with common variable immunodeficiency.

This clone was found a few times. Read data end 3 residues before the CDR3 end; the end is taken from the germline J gene. The chain recombines TRBV30 with TRBJ1-3; no reliable D call. The V and J ends lost 1 base and 7 bases respectively, with 8 bases between them. Germline lookup yields CDR1 GTSNPN and CDR2 SVGIG (reference sequence). This CDR3 contains 12 residues. CDR3 loop: CAWSGAWNTIYF. CDR3 bases read: TGTGCCTGGAGTGGCGCATGGAACACC. Full variable domain (rest looked up from reference TRBV30 and TRBJ1-3): SQTIHQWPATLVQPVGSPLSLECTVEGTSNPNLYWYRQAAGRGLQLLFYSVGIGQISSEVPQNLSASRPQDRQFILSSKKLLLSDSGFYLCAWSGAWNTIYFGEGSWLTVV.

On this clone: The sequence runs out 3 residues before the end of the CDR3; the remainder is reconstructed from the germline J gene. This chain connects TRBV6-1 to TRBJ1-3, with 8 bases fitting TRBD1. V was pared by 3 bases and J by 4 bases, with 2 bases of the junction left unmatched. Germline V CDR1 and CDR2: MNHNS, SASEGT. This CDR3 has 14 amino acids. Here the CDR3 reads CASSDGQGGNTIYF. The covered CDR3 bases are TGTGCCAGCAGTGATGGACAGGGAGGAAACACC.

This clone rates as medium-sized (0.01 to 0.1%). With the read ending 3 residues before the CDR3 end, the germline J gene is used to fill in that end. The gene calls are TRBV10-3 and TRBJ1-6; possible D gene TRBD1, 5 bases. Germline CDR1 reads ENHRY; CDR2 reads SYGVKD. V lost 6 bases to trimming and J lost 2 bases, with 11 bases between them. CDR3 length: 15 residues. CDR3 amino acids: CAIRIEGPYNSPLHF. The sequenced part of the CDR3 DNA is TGTGCCATCAGGATCGAGGGGCCCTATAATTCACCC.